A selection of T cell receptor beta chains follows, all from one sample in a study of T cell responses to AZD1222 COVID-19 vaccine. TCRdb's copy holds only in-frame clones and misses some; the assay was immunoSEQ multiplex PCR. The sample holds over 85,000 clones, roughly 86% seen once. The specimen comprised peripheral blood, sampled 28 days after the second AZD1222 dose. The source of these receptors is an adult who received the AZD1222 COVID-19 vaccine. The CDR3 runs from the conserved cysteine through the conserved F or W. Fields, in order: J gene, D gene, clone size, V gene, CDR3 DNA, CDR3 protein. D genes are given only for firm matches. Some rows have no size entry. The others give once, few or many, or a class for an expanded clone.

>TRBJ1-1|NA|once|TRBV5-6
TGTGCCAGCAGCTTGGTAGGTCGGCCCACGCCAAATGAAGCTTTCTTT
CASSLVGRPTPNEAFF
>TRBJ1-2|NA|NA|TRBV7-8
TGTGCCAGCAGCCTGCAACAGGGTTCAAGGGGCTACACCTTC
CASSLQQGSRGYTF
>TRBJ2-7|NA|NA|TRBV30
TGTGCCTGGAGCCCCCGGTGGCGGACACAGTCCTACGAGCAGTACTTC
CAWSPRWRTQSYEQYF
>TRBJ1-1|NA|NA|TRBV30
TGTGCCTGGAGCCAGATGGGGGGGAGGACTGAAGCTTTCTTT
CAWSQMGGRTEAFF
>TRBJ2-7|NA|NA|TRBV7-8
TGTGCCAGCAGCTTAACGCGGCTCGTTGGCTACGAGCAGTACTTC
CASSLTRLVGYEQYF
>TRBJ1-1|NA|NA|TRBV5-8
TGTGCCAGCAGCTATGACCCGAACACTGAAGCTTTCTTT
CASSYDPNTEAFF
>TRBJ2-1|TRBD2|NA|TRBV6-5
TGTGCCAGCAGTTACTCGGCTAGCGGGAGTCCCCATGAGCAGTTCTTC
CASSYSASGSPHEQFF
>TRBJ1-1|NA|NA|TRBV29-1
TGCAGCGGTAAGGGACCGCTGAACACTGAAGCTTTCTTT
CSGKGPLNTEAFF
>TRBJ2-7|NA|NA|TRBV19
TGTGCCAGTAGTATCAGCCGGGGCTACGACGAGCAGTACTTC
CASSISRGYDEQYF
>TRBJ1-5|NA|NA|TRBV25-1
TGTGCCAGCAGTGATACAGGGTGGGACAACAATCAGCCCCAGCATTTT
CASSDTGWDNNQPQHF
>TRBJ2-4|NA|NA|TRBV27
TGTGCCAGCAGTTCTAGATCAACAGTGAGGGCCAAAAACATTCAGTACTTC
CASSSRSTVRAKNIQYF
>TRBJ2-2|NA|NA|TRBV19
TGTGCCAGTAGTATATGGGGCCCGACCGGATCGAACACCGGGGAGCTGTTTTTT
CASSIWGPTGSNTGELFF
>TRBJ1-4|NA|NA|TRBV27
TGTGCCAGCAGTTTAAGGGGGGACGGTGAAAAACTGTTTTTT
CASSLRGDGEKLFF
>TRBJ1-6|NA|NA|TRBV11-2
TGTGCCAGCAGGCCGATTGGGTTGAGTTCACCCCTCCACTTT
CASRPIGLSSPLHF
>TRBJ2-5|NA|NA|TRBV28
TGTGCCAGCAGACATAATCCGGACAGACAAGAGACCCAGTACTTC
CASRHNPDRQETQYF
>TRBJ1-5|NA|few|TRBV2
TGTGCCAGCGCGGGGGGGAATCAGCCCCAGCATTTT
CASAGGNQPQHF
>TRBJ2-5|NA|NA|TRBV18
TGTGCCAGCTCACCAGGGGTCGAAGAGACCCAGTACTTC
CASSPGVEETQYF
>TRBJ2-2|NA|NA|TRBV6-5
TGTGCCAGCACCCCCGGCATTTTGAACACCGGGGAGCTGTTTTTT
CASTPGILNTGELFF
>TRBJ2-1|NA|NA|TRBV28
TGTGCCGAGGGTGTGGATCGGCGTGAGCAGTTCTTC
CAEGVDRREQFF
>TRBJ2-2|TRBD2|NA|TRBV7-8
TGTGCCAGCAGCCAAGCGACTAGCGGGCCCTACACCGGGGAGCTGTTTTTT
CASSQATSGPYTGELFF
>TRBJ2-3|NA|NA|TRBV9
TGTGCCAGCAGCGTGGTAGCAGATACGCAGTATTTT
CASSVVADTQYF
>TRBJ2-6|NA|NA|TRBV28
TGTGCCAGCAGCCCCTCTGGGGCCAACGTCCTGACTTTC
CASSPSGANVLTF
>TRBJ1-6|NA|NA|TRBV3-1/TRBV3-2
TGTGCCAGCAGCCAAGATCAAAGAACCCTCCACTTT
CASSQDQRTLHF
>TRBJ1-1|NA|few|TRBV29-1
TGCAGCGTTGACAAAACAGGGATCACTGAAGCTTTCTTT
CSVDKTGITEAFF
>TRBJ1-5|NA|once|TRBV5-1
TGCGCCAGCAGCTTGGCGGCAGGGGTAAATCAGCCCCAGCATTTT
CASSLAAGVNQPQHF
>TRBJ1-4|TRBD1|NA|TRBV7-9
TGTGCCAGCAGCCCTCCCCCAGGGGGACATGATAATGAAAAACTGTTTTTT
CASSPPPGGHDNEKLFF
>TRBJ1-1|NA|NA|TRBV2
TGTGCCAGCAGTGAATGGAGTGGGGCTTTGGGCACTGAAGCTTTCTTT
CASSEWSGALGTEAFF
>TRBJ1-2|TRBD1|once|TRBV10-2
TGCGCCAGCAGTGACCCCGCTGGACAGGGGCTCTATGGCTACACCTTC
CASSDPAGQGLYGYTF
>TRBJ2-1|TRBD2|NA|TRBV10-3
TGTGCCATCAGGGGGGAGGGTATGAATGAGCAGTTCTTC
CAIRGEGMNEQFF
>TRBJ1-4|TRBD1|NA|TRBV5-1
TGCGCCAGCAGCTTAGGGACAGGGTTAAATGAAAAACTGTTTTTT
CASSLGTGLNEKLFF
>TRBJ2-7|TRBD1|few|TRBV5-4
TGTGCCAGCAGCTCCCGGGACAGAACCTACGAGCAGTACTTC
CASSSRDRTYEQYF
>TRBJ1-1|TRBD1|NA|TRBV2
TGTGCCAGCAGTGGAGACAGGGCGGGAAGGACTGAAGCTTTCTTT
CASSGDRAGRTEAFF
>TRBJ2-1|NA|NA|TRBV7-2
TGTGCCAGCACGCCCGACGGAACCTACAATGAGCAGTTCTTC
CASTPDGTYNEQFF
>TRBJ2-3|TRBD1|NA|TRBV5-1
TGCGCCAGCAGCTTGGGTGGGACAGGCGGAGATACGCAGTATTTT
CASSLGGTGGDTQYF
>TRBJ1-3|NA|NA|TRBV7-9
TGTGCCAGCAGCTCCAGACGGTGGAGCTCTGGAAACACCATATATTTT
CASSSRRWSSGNTIYF
>TRBJ2-5|NA|NA|TRBV10-3
TGTGCCATCAGTCGCGACCAAGAGACCCAGTACTTC
CAISRDQETQYF
>TRBJ2-1|TRBD2|NA|TRBV15
TGTGCCACCAGCAACGGACTAGCGGTTTACAATGAGCAGTTCTTC
CATSNGLAVYNEQFF
>TRBJ2-2|TRBD1|NA|TRBV18
TGTGCCAGCTCACCACTTGCAGGGGGAACCGGGGAGCTGTTTTTT
CASSPLAGGTGELFF
>TRBJ1-2|NA|few|TRBV15
TGTGCCACCACCCCGGGGCGGTTCCTTGGCTATGGCTACACCTTC
CATTPGRFLGYGYTF
>TRBJ2-4|NA|few|TRBV19
TGTGCCAGTAGAGATCGAAAGGCCGCGAGACTCCTAGCCAAAAACATTCAGTACTTC
CASRDRKAARLLAKNIQYF
>TRBJ1-5|TRBD1|few|TRBV30
TGTGCCTGGAGTCGGAAAGGGGGCGGCAATCAGCCCCAGCATTTT
CAWSRKGGGNQPQHF
>TRBJ1-5|NA|NA|TRBV7-9
TGTGCCAGCAGCGGCTTGGTGAAGGGCTTGAATCAGCCCCAGCATTTT
CASSGLVKGLNQPQHF
>TRBJ1-2|NA|NA|TRBV11-2
TGTGCCAGCAGCTTAGCAGGGGTTAATGGCTACACCTTC
CASSLAGVNGYTF
>TRBJ1-3|NA|NA|TRBV3-1/TRBV3-2
TGTGCCAGCACCCTTAATTCAGCCGGGGACAACACCATATATTTT
CASTLNSAGDNTIYF
>TRBJ1-1|TRBD1|NA|TRBV5-1
TGCGCCAGCAAGAAGACAGGGTCCCTCACTGAAGCTTTCTTT
CASKKTGSLTEAFF
>TRBJ2-1|TRBD1|NA|TRBV5-8
TGTGCCAGCAGCCTACAGGGGGCCCAAGGCGGTGAGCAGTTCTTC
CASSLQGAQGGEQFF
>TRBJ2-3|TRBD1|NA|TRBV4-1
TGCGCCAGCAGCCAAGATGATAGGGGGCCGCAGTATTTT
CASSQDDRGPQYF